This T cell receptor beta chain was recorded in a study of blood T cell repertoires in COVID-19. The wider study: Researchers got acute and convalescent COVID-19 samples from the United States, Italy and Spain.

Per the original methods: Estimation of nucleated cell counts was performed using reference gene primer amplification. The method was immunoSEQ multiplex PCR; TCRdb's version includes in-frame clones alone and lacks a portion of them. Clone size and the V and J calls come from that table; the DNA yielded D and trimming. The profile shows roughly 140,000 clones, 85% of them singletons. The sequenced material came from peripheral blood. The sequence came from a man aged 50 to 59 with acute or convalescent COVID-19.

CDR3 coding DNA: TGTGCCACCATAACAGGGCTGAACACTGAAGCTTTCTTT. Translating it yields CATITGLNTEAFF. The V gene is TRBV6-5, the J gene TRBJ1-1; possible D gene TRBD1, 6 bases. The V end was cut by 10 bases, the J end by 0 bases, with 12 bases between. CDR1 MNHEY and CDR2 SVGAGI come from the germline V gene. The CDR3 totals 13 residues.